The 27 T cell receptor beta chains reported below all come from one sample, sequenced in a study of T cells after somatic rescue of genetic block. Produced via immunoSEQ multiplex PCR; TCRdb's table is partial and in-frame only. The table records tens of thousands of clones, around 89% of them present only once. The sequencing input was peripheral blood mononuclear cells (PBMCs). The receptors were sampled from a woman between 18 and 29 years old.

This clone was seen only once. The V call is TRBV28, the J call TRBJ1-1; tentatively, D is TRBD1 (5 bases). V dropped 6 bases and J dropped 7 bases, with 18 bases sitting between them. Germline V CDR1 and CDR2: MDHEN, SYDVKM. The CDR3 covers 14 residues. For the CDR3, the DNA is TGTGCCAGCAGCCCGGCGGGGGGGTGGTTTGAAGCTTTCTTT. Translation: CASSPAGGWFEAFF.

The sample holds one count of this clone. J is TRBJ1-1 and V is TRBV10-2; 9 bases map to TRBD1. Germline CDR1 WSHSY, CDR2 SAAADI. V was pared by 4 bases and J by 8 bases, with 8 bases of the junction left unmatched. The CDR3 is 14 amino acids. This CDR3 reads CASSAGTGITEAFF. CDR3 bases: TGCGCCAGCAGTGCCGGGACAGGGATAACAGAAGCTTTCTTT.

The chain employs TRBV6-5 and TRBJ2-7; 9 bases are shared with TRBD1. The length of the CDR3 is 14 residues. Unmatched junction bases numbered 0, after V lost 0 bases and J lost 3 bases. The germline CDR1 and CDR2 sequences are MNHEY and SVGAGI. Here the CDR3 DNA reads TGTGCCAGCAGTTACTCGGGACAGGGCTACGAGCAGTACTTC. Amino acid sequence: CASSYSGQGYEQYF.

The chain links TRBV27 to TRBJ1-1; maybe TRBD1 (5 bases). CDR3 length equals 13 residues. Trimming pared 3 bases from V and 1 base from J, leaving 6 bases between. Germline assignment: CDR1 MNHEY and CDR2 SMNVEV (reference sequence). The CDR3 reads CASSFRGNTEAFF. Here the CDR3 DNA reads TGTGCCAGCAGTTTTAGGGGGAACACTGAAGCTTTCTTT.

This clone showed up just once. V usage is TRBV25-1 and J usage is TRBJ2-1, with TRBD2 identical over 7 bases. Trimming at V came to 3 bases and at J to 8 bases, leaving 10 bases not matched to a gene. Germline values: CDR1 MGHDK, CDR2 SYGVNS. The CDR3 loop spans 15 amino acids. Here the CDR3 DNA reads TGTGCCAGCAGTGATTTGCCCAGCGGGGAGTATGAGCAGTTCTTC. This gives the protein CASSDLPSGEYEQFF.

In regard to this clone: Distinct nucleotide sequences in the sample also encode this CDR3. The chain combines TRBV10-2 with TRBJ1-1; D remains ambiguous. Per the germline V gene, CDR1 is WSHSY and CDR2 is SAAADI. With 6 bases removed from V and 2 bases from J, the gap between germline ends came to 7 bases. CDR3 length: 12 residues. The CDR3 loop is CASSPTNTEAFF. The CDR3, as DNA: TGCGCCAGCAGCCCGACAAACACTGAAGCTTTCTTT.

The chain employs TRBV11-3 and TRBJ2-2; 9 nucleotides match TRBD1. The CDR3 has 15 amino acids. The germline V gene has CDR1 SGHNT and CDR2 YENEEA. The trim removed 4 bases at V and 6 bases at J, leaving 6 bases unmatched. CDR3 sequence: CASSYGTGFAGELFF. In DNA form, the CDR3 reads TGTGCCAGCAGCTATGGGACAGGGTTTGCCGGGGAGCTGTTTTTT.

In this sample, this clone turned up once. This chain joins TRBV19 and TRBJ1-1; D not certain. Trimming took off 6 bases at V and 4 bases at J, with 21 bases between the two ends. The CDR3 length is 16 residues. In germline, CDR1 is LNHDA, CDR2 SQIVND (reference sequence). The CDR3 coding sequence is TGTGCCAGTAGGAAAGAGGGAGGGTGGGTGGCCACTGAAGCTTTCTTT. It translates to CASRKEGGWVATEAFF.

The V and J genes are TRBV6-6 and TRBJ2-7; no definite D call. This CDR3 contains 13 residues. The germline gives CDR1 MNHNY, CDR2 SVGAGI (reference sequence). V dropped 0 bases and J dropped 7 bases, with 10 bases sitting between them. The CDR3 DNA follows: TGTGCCAGCAGTTACTCAGGCACAATGGAGCAGTACTTC. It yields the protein CASSYSGTMEQYF.

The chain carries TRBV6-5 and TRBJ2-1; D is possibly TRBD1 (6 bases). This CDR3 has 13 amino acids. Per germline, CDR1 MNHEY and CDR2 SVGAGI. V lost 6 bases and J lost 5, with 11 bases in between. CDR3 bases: TGTGCCAGCAGAGGGGGTCCAAACAATGAGCAGTTCTTC. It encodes CASRGGPNNEQFF.

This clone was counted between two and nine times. The CDR3 DNA reads as TGTGCCAGTAGTATAGGGCAGGGGCGGCCCCAGCATTTT. Its translation is CASSIGQGRPQHF. The J gene is TRBJ1-5, the V gene TRBV19, with a tentative D call TRBD1 (6 bases). Germline V gene sequence: CDR1 LNHDA, CDR2 SQIVND (reference sequence). The V and J ends lost 1 base and 9 bases respectively, with 10 bases between them. CDR3 length: 13 residues.

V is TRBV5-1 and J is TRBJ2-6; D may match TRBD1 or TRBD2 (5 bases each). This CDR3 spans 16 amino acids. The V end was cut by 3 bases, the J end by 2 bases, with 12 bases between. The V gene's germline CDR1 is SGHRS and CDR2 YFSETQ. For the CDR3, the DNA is TGCGCCAGCAGCTGGACTGGACAAACTGGGGCCAACGTCCTGACTTTC. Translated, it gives CASSWTGQTGANVLTF.

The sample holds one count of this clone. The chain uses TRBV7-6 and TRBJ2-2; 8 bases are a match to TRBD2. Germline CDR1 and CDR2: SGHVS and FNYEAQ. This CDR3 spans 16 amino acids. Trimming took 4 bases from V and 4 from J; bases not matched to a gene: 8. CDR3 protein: CASSSAGGGSTGELFF. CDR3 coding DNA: TGTGCCAGCAGCTCGGCGGGGGGCGGGAGCACCGGGGAGCTGTTTTTT.

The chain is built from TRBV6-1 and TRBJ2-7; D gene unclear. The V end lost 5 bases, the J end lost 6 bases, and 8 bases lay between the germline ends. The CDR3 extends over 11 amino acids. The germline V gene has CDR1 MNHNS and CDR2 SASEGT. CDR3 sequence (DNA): TGTGCCAGCAGTTCCAACTCCGAGCAGTACTTC. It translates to CASSSNSEQYF.

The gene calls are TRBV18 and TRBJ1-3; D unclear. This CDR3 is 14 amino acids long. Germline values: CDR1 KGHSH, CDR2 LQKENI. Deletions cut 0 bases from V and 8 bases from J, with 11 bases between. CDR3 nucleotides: TGTGCCAGCTCACCACCGCAGGTCCCGGACACCATATATTTT. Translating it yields CASSPPQVPDTIYF.

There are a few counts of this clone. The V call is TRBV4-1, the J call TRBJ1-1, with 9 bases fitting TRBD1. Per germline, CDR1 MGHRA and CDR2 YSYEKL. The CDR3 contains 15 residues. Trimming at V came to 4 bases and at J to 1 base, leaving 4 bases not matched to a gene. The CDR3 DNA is TGCGCCAGCAGCCGAGGGACAGGGACGAACACTGAAGCTTTCTTT. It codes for CASSRGTGTNTEAFF.

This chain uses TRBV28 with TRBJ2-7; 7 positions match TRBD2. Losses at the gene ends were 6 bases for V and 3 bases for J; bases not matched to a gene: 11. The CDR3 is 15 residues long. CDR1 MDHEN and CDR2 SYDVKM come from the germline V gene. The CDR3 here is CASSLGGEGRYEQYF. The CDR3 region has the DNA TGTGCCAGCAGCCTGGGGGGGGAAGGACGCTACGAGCAGTACTTC. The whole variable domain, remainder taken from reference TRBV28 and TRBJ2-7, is DVKVTQSSRYLVKRTGEKVFLECVQDMDHENMFWYRQDPGLGLRLIYFSYDVKMKEKGDIPEGYSVSREKKERFSLILESASTNQTSMYLCASSLGGEGRYEQYFGPGTRLTVT.

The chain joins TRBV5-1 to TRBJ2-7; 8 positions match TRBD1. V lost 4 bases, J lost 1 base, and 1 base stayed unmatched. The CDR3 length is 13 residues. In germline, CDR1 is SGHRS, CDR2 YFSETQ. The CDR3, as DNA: TGCGCCAGCAGCGGGACAGGTTCCTACGAGCAGTACTTC. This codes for CASSGTGSYEQYF.

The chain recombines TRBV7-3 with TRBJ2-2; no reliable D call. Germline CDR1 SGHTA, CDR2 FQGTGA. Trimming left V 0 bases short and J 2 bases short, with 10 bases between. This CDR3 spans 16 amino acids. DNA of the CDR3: TGTGCCAGCAGCTTAACCGGCGGCAGTAACACCGGGGAGCTGTTTTTT. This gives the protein CASSLTGGSNTGELFF.

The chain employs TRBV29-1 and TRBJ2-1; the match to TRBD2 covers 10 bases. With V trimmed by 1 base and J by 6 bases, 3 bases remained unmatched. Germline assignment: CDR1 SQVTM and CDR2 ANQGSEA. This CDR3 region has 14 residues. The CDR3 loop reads CSVEGLAGVNEQFF. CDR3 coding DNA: TGCAGCGTTGAAGGTCTAGCGGGAGTCAATGAGCAGTTCTTC.

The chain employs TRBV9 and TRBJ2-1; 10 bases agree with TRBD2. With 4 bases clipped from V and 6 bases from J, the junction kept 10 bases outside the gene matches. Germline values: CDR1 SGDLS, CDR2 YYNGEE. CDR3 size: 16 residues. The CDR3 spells CASSPPGAGGPNEQFF. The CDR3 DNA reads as TGTGCCAGCAGCCCCCCCGGAGCGGGAGGGCCCAATGAGCAGTTCTTC.

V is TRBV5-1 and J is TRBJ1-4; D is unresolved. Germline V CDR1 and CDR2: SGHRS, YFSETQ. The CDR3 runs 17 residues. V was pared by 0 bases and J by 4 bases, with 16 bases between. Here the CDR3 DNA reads TGCGCCAGCAGCTTGGGCTACCCGATCCTTCTTAATGAAAAACTGTTTTTT. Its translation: CASSLGYPILLNEKLFF.

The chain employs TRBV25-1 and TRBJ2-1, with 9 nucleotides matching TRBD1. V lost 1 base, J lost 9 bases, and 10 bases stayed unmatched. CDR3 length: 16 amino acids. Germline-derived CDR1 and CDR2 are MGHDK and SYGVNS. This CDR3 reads CASSEFPGDRDREQFF. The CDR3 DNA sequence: TGTGCCAGCAGTGAATTTCCTGGGGACAGGGATCGTGAGCAGTTCTTC.

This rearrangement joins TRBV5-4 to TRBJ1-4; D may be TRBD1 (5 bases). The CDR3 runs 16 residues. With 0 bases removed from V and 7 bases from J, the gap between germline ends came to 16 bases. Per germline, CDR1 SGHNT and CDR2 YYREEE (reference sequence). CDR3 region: CASSLASRGHGEKLFF. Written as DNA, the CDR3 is TGTGCCAGCAGCTTGGCTTCGAGGGGCCACGGTGAAAAACTGTTTTTT.

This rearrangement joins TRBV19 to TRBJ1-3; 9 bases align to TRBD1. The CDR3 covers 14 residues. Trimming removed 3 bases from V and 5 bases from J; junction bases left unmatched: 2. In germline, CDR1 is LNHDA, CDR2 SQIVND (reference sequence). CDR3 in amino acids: CASSITGGRNTIYF. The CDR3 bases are TGTGCCAGTAGTATCACAGGGGGCAGAAACACCATATATTTT.

CDR3 amino acids: CATSRTGGSYEQYF. CDR3 nucleotide sequence: TGTGCCACCAGCCGGACAGGGGGCTCCTACGAGCAGTACTTC. The V call is TRBV15, the J call TRBJ2-7; 10 nucleotides align to TRBD1. Looked up from germline, CDR1 is LNHNV and CDR2 is YYDKDF (reference sequence). The CDR3 covers 14 residues. With 5 bases clipped from V and 0 bases from J, the junction kept 1 base outside the gene matches.

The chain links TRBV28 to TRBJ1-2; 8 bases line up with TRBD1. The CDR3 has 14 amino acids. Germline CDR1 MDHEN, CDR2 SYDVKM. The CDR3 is CATTGVRANYGYTF. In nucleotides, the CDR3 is TGTGCTACGACAGGGGTACGAGCTAACTATGGCTACACCTTC.